The present entry profiles one TCR beta chain with its context. Germline V gives CDR1 MGHRA, CDR2 YSYEKL. There are 16 residues in the CDR3. Trimming removed 5 bases at V and 0 bases at J, with 16 bases between. The source of the sample is a study of CD8 T cells in ankylosing spondylitis. TCRdb re-called the 5' RACE reads through MiXCR, storing one row per CDR3 protein. The sample carries fewer than 130,000 distinct CDR3 sequences, around 24% recorded once. The V call is TRBV4-1, the J call TRBJ1-1, with D possibly TRBD1 on 6 matching bases. Sequencing was done on a sample of synovial fluid, either unsorted or a sorted T cell fraction (not recorded which). This receptor was obtained from a male donor with ankylosing spondylitis. The CDR3 sequence: CASSKTWTAMNTEAFF. Written as DNA, the CDR3 is TGCGCCAGCAGCAAGACCTGGACAGCAATGAACACTGAAGCTTTCTTT.